The 29 T cell receptor beta chains below all came from one sample that was sequenced in a study of cytomegalovirus exposure and HLA in healthy donors. Primers included in the PCR were 60 Vbeta and 13 Jbeta primers. TCRdb's table, derived via immunoSEQ multiplex PCR, lists solely in-frame clones and lacks some. The sample lists some 130,000 clones; around 63% were seen once. Sequencing was carried out using PBMCs. The receptors were gathered from a human donor in good health.

This chain connects TRBV11-3 to TRBJ2-3; D perhaps matches TRBD2 (7 bases). The CDR3 covers 16 residues. CDR1 and CDR2 from the germline V gene are SGHNT and YENEEA. Trimming stripped 1 base from V and 6 bases from J, with 17 bases between. This CDR3 is CASSLVGAGGADTQYF. Here the CDR3 DNA reads TGTGCCAGCAGCTTAGTGGGGGCTGGGGGGGCCGATACGCAGTATTTT.

The chain carries TRBV10-3 and TRBJ2-7; 12 nucleotides match TRBD1. The CDR3 is made up of 16 amino acids. Germline V gives CDR1 ENHRY, CDR2 SYGVKD. V was pared by 6 bases and J by 5 bases, with 11 bases of the junction left unmatched. CDR3: CAISQRGTGGKDEQYF. In DNA form, the CDR3 reads TGTGCCATCAGCCAGAGGGGGACAGGGGGCAAGGACGAGCAGTACTTC.

The rearrangement links TRBV4-1 to TRBJ1-2, with 7 positions matching TRBD1. V lost 0 bases, J lost 7 bases, and 11 bases stayed unmatched. There are 16 residues in the CDR3. Looked up from germline, CDR1 is MGHRA and CDR2 is YSYEKL. CDR3 bases: TGCGCCAGCAGCCAAGATACGGTCAGGGGGTTTGCTGGCTACACCTTC. This gives the protein CASSQDTVRGFAGYTF.

The V call is TRBV28, the J call TRBJ1-5; TRBD1 might be the D (6 bases). V gave up 6 bases and J gave up 4 bases, with 10 bases separating them. CDR1 is MDHEN and CDR2 is SYDVKM in the germline V gene. The CDR3 covers 13 residues. The CDR3 spells CASRTGQNQPQHF. CDR3 coding DNA: TGTGCCAGCAGAACAGGGCAGAATCAGCCCCAGCATTTT.

The chain employs TRBV5-1 and TRBJ2-1; 8 nucleotides align to TRBD2. J gave up 12 bases and V 0 bases, and 8 bases lay outside the gene matches. CDR1 and CDR2 from the germline V gene are SGHRS and YFSETQ. The CDR3 has 14 amino acids. CDR3 amino acids: CASSLAGAGGLQFF. In DNA form, the CDR3 reads TGCGCCAGCAGCTTGGCCGGGGCGGGAGGTTTGCAGTTCTTC. The full variable domain, in which reference TRBV5-1 and TRBJ2-1 provide the parts outside the CDR3, is KAGVTQTPRYLIKTRGQQVTLSCSPISGHRSVSWYQQTPGQGLQFLFEYFSETQRNKGNFPGRFSGRQFSNSRSEMNVSTLELGDSALYLCASSLAGAGGLQFFGPGTRLTVL.

This clone was counted once. The J gene is TRBJ1-1, the V gene TRBV28; D remains unclear. Germline CDR1 is MDHEN and CDR2 is SYDVKM. Trimming cost V 1 base and J 8 bases, with 8 bases left between them. This CDR3 comprises 12 residues. The CDR3 DNA reads TGTGCCAGCAGTTTATCCAGATCAGAAGCTTTCTTT. Amino acids: CASSLSRSEAFF.

Written as DNA, the CDR3 is TGTGCCAGTAACGCGGGAGGGCCCTACAATGAGCAGTTCTTC. This gives the protein CASNAGGPYNEQFF. J is TRBJ2-1 and V is TRBV10-3; TRBD2 matches 9 bases. CDR1 and CDR2 from the germline V gene are ENHRY and SYGVKD. This CDR3 has 14 residues. Trimming at V came to 10 bases and at J to 2 bases, leaving 6 bases not matched to a gene.

The chain joins TRBV29-1 to TRBJ2-1; 9 nucleotides line up with TRBD1. V lost 6 bases to trimming and J lost 6 bases; unmatched junction nucleotides: 3. CDR3 length equals 12 residues. Germline V CDR1 and CDR2: SQVTM, ANQGSEA. The DNA of the CDR3 is TGCAGCGTACAGACAGGGGGCAATGAGCAGTTCTTC. It codes for CSVQTGGNEQFF.

The J gene is TRBJ2-1, the V gene TRBV5-1; D is undetermined. The CDR3 is 12 amino acids. The V end lost 2 bases, the J end lost 5 bases, and 5 bases lay between the germline ends. Germline V gene lookup returns CDR1 SGHRS and CDR2 YFSETQ. CDR3 coding DNA: TGCGCCAGCAGCTTCTATAACAATGAGCAGTTCTTC. This sequence encodes CASSFYNNEQFF.

The chain couples TRBV7-3 to TRBJ2-7, with 9 positions matching TRBD2. V lost 5 bases, J lost 3 bases, and 8 bases stayed unmatched. Germline CDR1 reads SGHTA; CDR2 reads FQGTGA. The CDR3 length is 15 residues. CDR3 sequence: CASSKSGGPLYEQYF. The DNA of the CDR3 is TGTGCCAGCAGCAAAAGCGGGGGGCCTCTCTACGAGCAGTACTTC.

The rearrangement links TRBV7-8 to TRBJ2-7; D is perhaps TRBD1 (5 bases). Germline lookup yields CDR1 SGHVS and CDR2 FQNEAQ. CDR3 length: 14 amino acids. V was pared by 5 bases and J by 2 bases, with 13 bases between. CDR3 sequence: CASSLTGPTYEQYF. CDR3 DNA: TGTGCCAGCAGCCTCACAGGTCCGACCTACGAGCAGTACTTC.

J is TRBJ2-7 and V is TRBV5-1, with TRBD2 identical over 8 bases. Unmatched junction bases numbered 17, after V lost 7 bases and J lost 2 bases. Germline CDR1 and CDR2: SGHRS and YFSETQ. The CDR3 covers 17 residues. The CDR3 region is CASHPGGTRFRTYEQYF. The CDR3 nucleotides read TGCGCCAGCCACCCGGGCGGGACTAGATTTCGAACCTACGAGCAGTACTTC. Complete variable domain (other parts from reference TRBV5-1 and TRBJ2-7): KAGVTQTPRYLIKTRGQQVTLSCSPISGHRSVSWYQQTPGQGLQFLFEYFSETQRNKGNFPGRFSGRQFSNSRSEMNVSTLELGDSALYLCASHPGGTRFRTYEQYFGPGTRLTVT.

This clone was counted between two and nine times. This chain joins TRBV4-1 and TRBJ2-7; possibly TRBD2 for D (7 bases). The CDR3 length is 18 residues. The germline CDR1 and CDR2 sequences are MGHRA and YSYEKL. The V and J ends lost 3 bases and 2 bases respectively, with 23 bases between them. CDR3 sequence (DNA): TGCGCCAGCAGCCAGGTCCCCGGGGGGCCCTCCCGGACCTACGAGCAGTACTTC. Its protein product is CASSQVPGGPSRTYEQYF.

The chain recombines TRBV6-5 with TRBJ2-1, with 8 bases identical to TRBD2. Trimming at V came to 7 bases and at J to 7 bases, leaving 9 bases not matched to a gene. The CDR3 has 14 residues. The V gene's germline CDR1 is MNHEY and CDR2 SVGAGI. CDR3 sequence: CASMRGAYLNEQFF. CDR3 sequence (DNA): TGTGCCAGCATGCGGGGGGCCTACTTAAATGAGCAGTTCTTC.

The chain has TRBV11-2 and TRBJ1-2; D possibly corresponds to TRBD1 (6 bases). The CDR3 runs 14 residues. Between the trimmed V and J ends, which lost 4 bases and 7 bases, there was a span of 16 bases. CDR1 and CDR2 from the germline V gene are SGHAT and FQNNGV. This CDR3 is CASSSIQGRAGYTF. The CDR3 DNA reads as TGTGCCAGCAGCTCCATCCAGGGGAGGGCTGGCTACACCTTC.

This chain connects TRBV6-1 to TRBJ1-1, with 7 bases matching TRBD1. Germline CDR1 and CDR2: MNHNS and SASEGT. The trim removed 6 bases at V and 0 bases at J, leaving 4 bases unmatched. This CDR3 contains 14 residues. Here the CDR3 DNA reads TGTGCCAGCAGGGCCGGGACAGTGAACACTGAAGCTTTCTTT. Protein product: CASRAGTVNTEAFF.

The genes are TRBV7-9 and TRBJ2-3; D may be TRBD1 (6 bases). Trimming left V 2 bases short and J 0 bases short, with 12 bases between. Germline CDR1 SEHNR, CDR2 FQNEAQ (reference sequence). This CDR3 has 16 residues. This chain's CDR3 is CASSLFRQGSTDTQYF. Here the CDR3 DNA reads TGTGCCAGCAGCTTATTCAGGCAGGGGAGCACAGATACGCAGTATTTT.

This sequence joins TRBV7-2 and TRBJ2-3, with TRBD2 matching over 11 bases. V shed 6 bases, J shed 2 bases, and the junction held 7 bases outside the gene matches. Germline V gene lookup returns CDR1 SGHTA and CDR2 FQGNSA. This CDR3 has 16 amino acids. CDR3 DNA: TGTGCCAGCAGTCGGGGGACTAGCGGTACCACAGATACGCAGTATTTT. This translates into CASSRGTSGTTDTQYF.

The chain has TRBV28 and TRBJ1-2; D is undetermined. Trimming removed 6 bases at V and 8 bases at J, with 16 bases between. The CDR3 consists of 13 residues. In germline, CDR1 is MDHEN, CDR2 SYDVKM. The CDR3 DNA reads as TGTGCCAGCAGACAGTCTGCGTCGGGGGGCTACACCTTC. It is translated as CASRQSASGGYTF.

The rearrangement links TRBV6-5 to TRBJ1-4; no clear D. Trimming stripped 4 bases from V and 8 bases from J, with 17 bases between. Germline loops: CDR1 MNHEY, CDR2 SVGAGI. The CDR3 is made up of 15 amino acids. In nucleotides, the CDR3 is TGTGCCAGCAGTTTGGGAGGGAAAAGGAGGGAAAAACTGTTTTTT. This encodes CASSLGGKRREKLFF.

CDR3 sequence: CASSFGQGMTDTQYF. The CDR3 DNA is TGTGCCAGCAGCTTTGGACAGGGGATGACAGATACGCAGTATTTT. The chain recombines TRBV7-9 with TRBJ2-3; 9 bases line up with TRBD1. The junction had 4 bases not matched to a gene; V was cut back by 3 bases and J by 3 bases. This CDR3 has 15 residues. Germline V gives CDR1 SEHNR, CDR2 FQNEAQ (reference sequence).

The CDR3 reads CASSFLAGVSNQPQHF. The DNA of the CDR3 is TGTGCCAGCAGTTTTTTGGCGGGGGTAAGCAATCAGCCCCAGCATTTT. V gene TRBV27 combines with J gene TRBJ1-5, with a weak D call TRBD1 (5 bases). CDR3 length equals 16 residues. V shed 3 bases and J shed 1 base, with 13 bases lying between them. Germline assignment: CDR1 MNHEY and CDR2 SMNVEV (reference sequence).

About this clone itself: The same CDR3 is also encoded by other DNA sequences in this sample. J is TRBJ2-2 and V is TRBV5-1; no definite D call. V was pared by 0 bases and J by 2 bases, with 5 bases between. The germline V gene encodes CDR1 SGHRS and CDR2 YFSETQ. There are 14 residues in the CDR3. In nucleotides, the CDR3 is TGCGCCAGCAGCTTGGTCGGTAACACCGGGGAGCTGTTTTTT. Translation gives CASSLVGNTGELFF. Drawing the rest from reference TRBV5-1 and TRBJ2-2, the complete variable domain is KAGVTQTPRYLIKTRGQQVTLSCSPISGHRSVSWYQQTPGQGLQFLFEYFSETQRNKGNFPGRFSGRQFSNSRSEMNVSTLELGDSALYLCASSLVGNTGELFFGEGSRLTVL.

V gene TRBV6-1 combines with J gene TRBJ2-5, with D uncertain. The CDR3 consists of 15 residues. V was cut by 4 bases and J by 2 bases, with 14 bases left in between. Germline CDR1 reads MNHNS; CDR2 reads SASEGT. The CDR3 nucleotides read TGTGCCAGCAGTGGATACAGTATGGGTCAAGAGACCCAGTACTTC. Its translation is CASSGYSMGQETQYF.

This clone was seen only a few times. CDR3 nucleotide sequence: TGCGCCAGCAGCTGGCGGATTAAGGCAGATACGCAGTATTTT. Protein sequence: CASSWRIKADTQYF. This chain links TRBV5-1 with TRBJ2-3; D is uncertain. V shed 3 bases and J shed 4 bases, with 12 bases lying between them. The CDR3 is 14 amino acids. CDR1 and CDR2 (germline): SGHRS, YFSETQ.

This clone was picked up one time. The gene calls are TRBV9 and TRBJ2-5, with 7 bases matching TRBD1. The CDR3 is 14 amino acids. After removal of 3 bases from V and 1 base from J, the junction contained 3 bases not matched to a gene. The germline V gene has CDR1 SGDLS and CDR2 YYNGEE. The CDR3 nucleotides are TGTGCCAGCAGCGCCGGGACAGCCCAAGAGACCCAGTACTTC. Its translation: CASSAGTAQETQYF.

This rearrangement joins TRBV19 to TRBJ1-1; TRBD1 matches 9 bases. Germline lookup yields CDR1 LNHDA and CDR2 SQIVND (reference sequence). Unmatched junction bases numbered 7, after V lost 7 bases and J lost 1 base. The CDR3 contains 15 residues. CDR3 sequence: CASTGDRAGNTEAFF. Here the CDR3 DNA reads TGTGCCAGTACCGGGGACAGGGCTGGGAACACTGAAGCTTTCTTT. The complete variable domain, with remaining parts taken from reference TRBV19 and TRBJ1-1, reads DGGITQSPKYLFRKEGQNVTLSCEQNLNHDAMYWYRQDPGQGLRLIYYSQIVNDFQKGDIAEGYSVSREKKESFPLTVTSAQKNPTAFYLCASTGDRAGNTEAFFGQGTRLTVV.

This clone was detected a few times. The chain links TRBV5-4 to TRBJ2-3; TRBD1 might be the D (5 bases). CDR3 length: 13 residues. Germline CDR1 reads SGHNT; CDR2 reads YYREEE (reference sequence). Deletions cut 4 bases from V and 3 bases from J, with 9 bases between. CDR3 sequence reads: CASSIDRTDTQYF. Written as DNA, the CDR3 is TGTGCCAGCAGCATCGACAGAACAGATACGCAGTATTTT.

The V gene is TRBV5-4, the J gene TRBJ2-5, with 8 bases lining up with TRBD2. Germline trimming cut 2 bases from V and 5 bases from J; bases unmatched to any gene: 8. Germline V gene lookup returns CDR1 SGHNT and CDR2 YYREEE (reference sequence). CDR3 length: 15 amino acids. CDR3 protein: CASSFVAGGRETQYF. The CDR3 nucleotides read TGTGCCAGCAGCTTCGTCGCGGGAGGAAGGGAGACCCAGTACTTC. Complete variable domain (other parts from reference TRBV5-4 and TRBJ2-5): ETGVTQSPTHLIKTRGQQVTLRCSSQSGHNTVSWYQQALGQGPQFIFQYYREEENGRGNFPPRFSGLQFPNYSSELNVNALELDDSALYLCASSFVAGGRETQYFGPGTRLLVL.